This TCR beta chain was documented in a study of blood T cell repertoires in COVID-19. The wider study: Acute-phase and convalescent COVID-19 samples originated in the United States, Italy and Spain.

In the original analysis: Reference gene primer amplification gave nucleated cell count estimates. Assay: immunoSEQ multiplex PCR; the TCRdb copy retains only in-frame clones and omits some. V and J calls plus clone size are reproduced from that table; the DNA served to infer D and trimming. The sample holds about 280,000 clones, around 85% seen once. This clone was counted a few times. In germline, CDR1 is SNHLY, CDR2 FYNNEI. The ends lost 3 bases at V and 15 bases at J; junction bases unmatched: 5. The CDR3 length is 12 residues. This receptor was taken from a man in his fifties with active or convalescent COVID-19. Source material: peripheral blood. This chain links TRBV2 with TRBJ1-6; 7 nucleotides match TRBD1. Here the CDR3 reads CASSETGLGLHF. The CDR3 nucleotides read TGTGCCAGCAGTGAGACAGGGTTGGGCCTCCACTTT.